What follows are 5 T cell receptor beta chains derived from one specimen sequenced in a study of spatial heterogeneity in lung cancer. General study points: In tumors, expanded intratumoral alpha and beta TCR counts tracked mutation counts.

Time point: sample taken at primary tumor resection. In TCRdb, the 5' RACE reads were re-called with MiXCR into one record per CDR3 protein. The data show 10,000 to 12,000 distinct CDR3 sequences, 12% seen once. The antigens for these receptors are not known. The starting material was lung tumor tissue, obtained at surgery. The receptors shown here come from a female donor with early-stage non-small cell lung cancer.

This clonotype was seen ten or more times. This chain joins TRBV7-9 and TRBJ2-3, with D unresolved. The CDR3 contains 12 residues. The V end lost 8 bases, the J end lost 2 bases, and 8 bases lay between the germline ends. In germline, CDR1 is SEHNR, CDR2 FQNEAQ (reference sequence). The CDR3 nucleotides are TGTGCCAGCGCACCCACCACAGATACGCAGTATTTT. It codes for CASAPTTDTQYF.

This clonotype showed up many times. V gene TRBV4-2 combines with J gene TRBJ2-1, with 8 positions matching TRBD2. The CDR3 has 18 amino acids. Germline CDR1 and CDR2: LGHNA and YNFKEQ. V dropped 0 bases and J dropped 2; count of bases not matched to a gene: 9. CDR3 nucleotide sequence: TGTGCCAGCAGCCAAGAAGAGTTCGGAGCGGGGGCCTACAATGAGCAGTTCTTC. It translates to CASSQEEFGAGAYNEQFF.

The chain recombines TRBV5-5 with TRBJ2-2; no clear D. The CDR3 runs to 13 residues. Germline-derived CDR1 and CDR2 are SGHKS and YYEKEE (reference sequence). V was trimmed by 7 bases and J by 5 bases, leaving 12 bases between them. The CDR3 DNA is TGTGCCAGCGGCCCTGCTCGGACCGGGGAGCTGTTTTTT. This sequence encodes CASGPARTGELFF.

The chain links TRBV20-1 to TRBJ2-5, with 14 positions matching TRBD2. The junction had 3 bases not matched to a gene; V was cut back by 4 bases and J by 2 bases. The CDR3 consists of 15 residues. Germline V lookup: CDR1 DFQATT, CDR2 SNEGSKA (reference sequence). CDR3 in amino acids: CSATGTSGGQETQYF. CDR3 bases: TGCAGTGCTACGGGGACTAGCGGGGGTCAAGAGACCCAGTACTTC.

V usage is TRBV5-4 and J usage is TRBJ2-3, with D possibly matching TRBD2 (5 bases). The CDR3 has 14 residues. Germline V gene data show CDR1 as SGHNT and CDR2 as YYREEE (reference sequence). Trimming stripped 3 bases from V and 0 bases from J, with 8 bases between. CDR3 sequence: CASSSRGSTDTQYF. CDR3 nucleotide sequence: TGTGCCAGCAGCTCCCGGGGTAGCACAGATACGCAGTATTTT.